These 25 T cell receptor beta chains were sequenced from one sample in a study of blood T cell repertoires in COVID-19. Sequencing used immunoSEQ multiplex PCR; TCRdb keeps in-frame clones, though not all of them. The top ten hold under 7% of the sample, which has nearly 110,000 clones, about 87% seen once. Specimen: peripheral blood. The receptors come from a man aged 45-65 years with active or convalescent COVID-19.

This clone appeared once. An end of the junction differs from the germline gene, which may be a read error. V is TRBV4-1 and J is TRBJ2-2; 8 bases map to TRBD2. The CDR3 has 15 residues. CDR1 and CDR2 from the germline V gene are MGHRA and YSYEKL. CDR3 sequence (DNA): TGCGCCCGCAGCCAAGTCGGGGGGGGTACCGGGGAGCTGTTTTTT. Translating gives CARSQVGGGTGELFF.

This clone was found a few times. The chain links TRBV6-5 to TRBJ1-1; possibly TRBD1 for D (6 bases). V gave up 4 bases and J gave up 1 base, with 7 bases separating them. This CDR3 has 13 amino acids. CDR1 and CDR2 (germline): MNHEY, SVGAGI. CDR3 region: CASSLDRNTEAFF. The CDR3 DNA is TGTGCCAGCAGTTTGGACAGGAACACTGAAGCTTTCTTT.

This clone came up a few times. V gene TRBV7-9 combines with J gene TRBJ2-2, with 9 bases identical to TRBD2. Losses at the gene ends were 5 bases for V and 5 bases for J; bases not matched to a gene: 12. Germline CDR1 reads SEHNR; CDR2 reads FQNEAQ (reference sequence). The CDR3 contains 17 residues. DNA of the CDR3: TGTGCCAGCAGCCCGCCTTTCCGACTAGCGGTGACCGGGGAGCTGTTTTTT. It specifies CASSPPFRLAVTGELFF.

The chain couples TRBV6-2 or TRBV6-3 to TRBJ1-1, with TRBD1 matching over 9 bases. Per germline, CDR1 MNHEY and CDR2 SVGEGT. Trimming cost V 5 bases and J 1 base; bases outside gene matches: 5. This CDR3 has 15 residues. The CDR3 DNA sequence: TGTGCCAGCAGTCCCCACAGGGGGCGGAACACTGAAGCTTTCTTT. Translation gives CASSPHRGRNTEAFF.

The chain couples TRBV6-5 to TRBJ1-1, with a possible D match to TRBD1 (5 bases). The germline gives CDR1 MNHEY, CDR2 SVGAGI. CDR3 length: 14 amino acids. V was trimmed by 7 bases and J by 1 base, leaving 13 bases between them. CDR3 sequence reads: CASTSFTGNTEAFF. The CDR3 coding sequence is TGTGCCAGCACTTCGTTTACAGGGAACACTGAAGCTTTCTTT.

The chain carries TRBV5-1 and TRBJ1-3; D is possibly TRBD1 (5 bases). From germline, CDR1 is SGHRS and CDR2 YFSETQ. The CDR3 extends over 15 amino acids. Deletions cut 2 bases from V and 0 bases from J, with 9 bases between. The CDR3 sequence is CASSFGASSGNTIYF. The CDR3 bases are TGCGCCAGCAGCTTTGGGGCCAGCTCTGGAAACACCATATATTTT. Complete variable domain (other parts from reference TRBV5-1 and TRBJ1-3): KAGVTQTPRYLIKTRGQQVTLSCSPISGHRSVSWYQQTPGQGLQFLFEYFSETQRNKGNFPGRFSGRQFSNSRSEMNVSTLELGDSALYLCASSFGASSGNTIYFGEGSWLTVV.

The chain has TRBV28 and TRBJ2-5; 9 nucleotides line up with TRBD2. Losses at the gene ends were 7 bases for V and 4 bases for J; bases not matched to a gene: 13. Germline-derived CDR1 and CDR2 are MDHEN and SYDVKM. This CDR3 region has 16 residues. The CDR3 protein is CASNYNPILAGETQYF. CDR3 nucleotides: TGTGCCAGCAACTACAACCCCATACTAGCGGGAGAGACCCAGTACTTC. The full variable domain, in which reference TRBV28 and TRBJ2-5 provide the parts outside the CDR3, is DVKVTQSSRYLVKRTGEKVFLECVQDMDHENMFWYRQDPGLGLRLIYFSYDVKMKEKGDIPEGYSVSREKKERFSLILESASTNQTSMYLCASNYNPILAGETQYFGPGTRLLVL.

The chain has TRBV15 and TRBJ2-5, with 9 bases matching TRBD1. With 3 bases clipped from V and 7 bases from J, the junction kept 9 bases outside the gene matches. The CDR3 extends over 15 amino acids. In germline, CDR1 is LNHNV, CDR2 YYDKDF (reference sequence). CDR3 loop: CATSSGQGLEWTQYF. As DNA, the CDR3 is TGTGCCACCAGCAGCGGACAGGGGTTGGAGTGGACCCAGTACTTC.

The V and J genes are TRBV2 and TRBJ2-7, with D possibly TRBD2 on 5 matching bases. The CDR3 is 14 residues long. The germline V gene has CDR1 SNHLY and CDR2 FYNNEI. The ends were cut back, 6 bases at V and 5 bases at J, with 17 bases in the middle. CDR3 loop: CASRLPPGSHEQYF. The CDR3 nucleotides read TGTGCCAGCAGACTCCCCCCGGGGTCCCACGAGCAGTACTTC.

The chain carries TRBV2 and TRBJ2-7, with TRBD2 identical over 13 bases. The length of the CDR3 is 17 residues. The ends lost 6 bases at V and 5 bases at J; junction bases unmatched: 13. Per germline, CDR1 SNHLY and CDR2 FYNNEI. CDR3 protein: CASSDTSGRAYRDEQYF. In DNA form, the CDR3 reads TGTGCCAGCAGCGATACTAGCGGGAGGGCCTATAGGGACGAGCAGTACTTC.

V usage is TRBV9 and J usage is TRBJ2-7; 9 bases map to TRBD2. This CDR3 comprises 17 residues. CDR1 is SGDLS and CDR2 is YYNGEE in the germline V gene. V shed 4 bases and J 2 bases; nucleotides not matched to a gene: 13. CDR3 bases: TGTGCCAGCAGCCCTAGCGGGGTACGACCTTTTACCTACGAGCAGTACTTC. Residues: CASSPSGVRPFTYEQYF.

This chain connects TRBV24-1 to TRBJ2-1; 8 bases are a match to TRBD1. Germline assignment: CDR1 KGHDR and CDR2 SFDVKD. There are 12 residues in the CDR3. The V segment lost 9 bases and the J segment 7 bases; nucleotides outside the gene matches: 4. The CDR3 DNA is TGTGCCACCTCGGACAGGGTAAATGAGCAGTTCTTC. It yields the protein CATSDRVNEQFF.

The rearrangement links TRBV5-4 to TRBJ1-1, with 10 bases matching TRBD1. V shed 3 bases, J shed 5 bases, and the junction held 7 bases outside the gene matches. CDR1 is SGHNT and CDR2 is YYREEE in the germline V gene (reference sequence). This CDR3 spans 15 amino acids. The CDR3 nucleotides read TGTGCCAGCAGCTCGAGGGACAGGGGTGGAACTGAAGCTTTCTTT. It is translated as CASSSRDRGGTEAFF.

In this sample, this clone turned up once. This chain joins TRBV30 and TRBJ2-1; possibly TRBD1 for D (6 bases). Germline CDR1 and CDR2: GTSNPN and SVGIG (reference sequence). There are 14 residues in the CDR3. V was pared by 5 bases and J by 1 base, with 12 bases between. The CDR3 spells CAWDPGQSYNEQFF. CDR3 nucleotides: TGTGCCTGGGATCCTGGACAGTCCTACAATGAGCAGTTCTTC.

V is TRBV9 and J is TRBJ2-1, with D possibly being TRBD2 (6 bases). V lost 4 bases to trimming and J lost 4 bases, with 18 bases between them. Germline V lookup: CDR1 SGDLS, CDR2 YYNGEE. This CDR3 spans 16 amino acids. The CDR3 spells CASSPWGSGSYNEQFF. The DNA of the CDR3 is TGTGCCAGCAGCCCCTGGGGAAGCGGGTCGTACAATGAGCAGTTCTTC.

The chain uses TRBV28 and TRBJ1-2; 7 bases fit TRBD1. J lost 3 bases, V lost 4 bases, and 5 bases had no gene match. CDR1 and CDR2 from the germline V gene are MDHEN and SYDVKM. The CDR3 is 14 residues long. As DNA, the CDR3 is TGTGCCAGCAGTTCGGGACAGAATGACTATGGCTACACCTTC. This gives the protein CASSSGQNDYGYTF.

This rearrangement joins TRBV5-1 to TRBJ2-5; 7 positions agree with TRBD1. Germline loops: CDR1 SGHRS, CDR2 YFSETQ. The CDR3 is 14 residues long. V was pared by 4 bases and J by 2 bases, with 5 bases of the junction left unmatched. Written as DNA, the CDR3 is TGCGCCAGCAGCGGGGACAGTTTTCAAGAGACCCAGTACTTC. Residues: CASSGDSFQETQYF.

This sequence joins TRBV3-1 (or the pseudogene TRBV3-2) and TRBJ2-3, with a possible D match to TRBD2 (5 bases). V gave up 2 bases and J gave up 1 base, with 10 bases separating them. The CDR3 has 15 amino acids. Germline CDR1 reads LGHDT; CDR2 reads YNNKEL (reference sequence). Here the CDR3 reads CASSQPGVRTDTQYF. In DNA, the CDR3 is TGTGCCAGCAGCCAACCCGGGGTGCGCACAGATACGCAGTATTTT.

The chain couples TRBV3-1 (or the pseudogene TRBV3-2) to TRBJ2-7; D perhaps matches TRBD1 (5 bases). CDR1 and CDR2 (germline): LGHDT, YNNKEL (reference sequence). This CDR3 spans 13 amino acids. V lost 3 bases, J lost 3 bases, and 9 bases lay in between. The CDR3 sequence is CASSHLDSYEQYF. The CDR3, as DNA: TGTGCCAGCAGCCACCTAGACAGCTACGAGCAGTACTTC.

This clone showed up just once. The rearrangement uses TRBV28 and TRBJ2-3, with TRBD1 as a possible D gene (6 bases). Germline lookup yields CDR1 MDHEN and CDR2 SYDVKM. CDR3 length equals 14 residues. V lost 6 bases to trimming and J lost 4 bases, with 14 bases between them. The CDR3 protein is CASSDRLGADTQYF. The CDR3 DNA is TGTGCCAGCAGCGACAGGTTGGGAGCAGATACGCAGTATTTT.

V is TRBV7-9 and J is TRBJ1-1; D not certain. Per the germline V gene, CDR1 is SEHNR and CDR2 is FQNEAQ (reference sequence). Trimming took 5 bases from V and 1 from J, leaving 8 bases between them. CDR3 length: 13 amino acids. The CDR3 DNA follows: TGTGCCAGCAGCCGAACAGAGAACACTGAAGCTTTCTTT. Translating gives CASSRTENTEAFF.

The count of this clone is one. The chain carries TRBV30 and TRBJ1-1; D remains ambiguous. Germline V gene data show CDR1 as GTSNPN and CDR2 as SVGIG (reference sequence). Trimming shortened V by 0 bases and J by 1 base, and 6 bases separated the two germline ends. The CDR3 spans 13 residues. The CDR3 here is CAWSVIWNTEAFF. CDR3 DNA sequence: TGTGCCTGGAGTGTAATATGGAACACTGAAGCTTTCTTT.

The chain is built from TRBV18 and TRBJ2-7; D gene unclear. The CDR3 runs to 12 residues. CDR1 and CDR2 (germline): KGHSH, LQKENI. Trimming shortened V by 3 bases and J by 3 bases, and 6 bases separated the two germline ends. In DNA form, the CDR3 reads TGTGCCAGCTCACCGGGCCACTACGAGCAGTACTTC. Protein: CASSPGHYEQYF.

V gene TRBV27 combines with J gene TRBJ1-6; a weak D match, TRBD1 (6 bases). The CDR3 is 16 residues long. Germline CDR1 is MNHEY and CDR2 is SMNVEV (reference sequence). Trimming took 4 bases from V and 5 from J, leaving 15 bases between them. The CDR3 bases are TGTGCCAGCAGTTACGACTTTCAGGGGCATAATTCACCCCTCCACTTT. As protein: CASSYDFQGHNSPLHF.

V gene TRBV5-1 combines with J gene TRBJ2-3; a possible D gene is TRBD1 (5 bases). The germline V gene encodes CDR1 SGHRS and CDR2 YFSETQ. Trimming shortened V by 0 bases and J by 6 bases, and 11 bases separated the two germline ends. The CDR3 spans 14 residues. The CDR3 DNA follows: TGCGCCAGCAGCTTGGTACAGGCTGTGGATACGCAGTATTTT. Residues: CASSLVQAVDTQYF.